The 30 T cell receptor beta chains given below trace back to one sample, sequenced in a study of blood T cell repertoires in COVID-19. Libraries were prepared by immunoSEQ multiplex PCR; TCRdb keeps only in-frame clonotypes and omits some of them. The repertoire holds around 30,000 clones, with around 89% as singletons. The material sequenced was peripheral blood. The receptor source for this set is a woman aged 40 to 49 with active or convalescent COVID-19.

A word on this clone: An end of the junction does not agree with germline; a read error may underlie this. The chain joins TRBV7-7 to TRBJ1-1; D is unresolved. Per the germline V gene, CDR1 is SSHAT and CDR2 is FNYEAQ (reference sequence). This CDR3 has 13 residues. The CDR3 sequence is CASSFGEDTEAFF. The CDR3 DNA follows: TGTGCTAGCAGCTTTGGAGAGGACACTGAAGCTTTCTTT.

A single count supports this clone. The chain couples TRBV11-2 to TRBJ1-4; TRBD1 matches 7 bases. Germline CDR1 is SGHAT and CDR2 is FQNNGV. V trimming: 1 base; J trimming: 8 bases; junction bases outside the gene matches: 10. The CDR3 loop spans 16 amino acids. CDR3 bases: TGTGCCAGCAGCTTAGTACGTACCATAGGGGGCGAAAAACTGTTTTTT. The encoded protein is CASSLVRTIGGEKLFF.

CDR3 loop: CASSYGYEQYF. The CDR3 DNA reads TGTGCCAGCAGTTACGGCTACGAGCAGTACTTC. The chain employs TRBV27 and TRBJ2-7, with D unclear. Germline V gene sequence: CDR1 MNHEY, CDR2 SMNVEV (reference sequence). The CDR3 sequence is 11 residues long. Trimming removed 4 bases at V and 3 bases at J, with 4 bases between.

The V gene is TRBV19, the J gene TRBJ2-1, with TRBD1 matching 8 bases. V trimming: 9 bases; J trimming: 4 bases; junction bases outside the gene matches: 8. This CDR3 spans 14 amino acids. The germline V gene encodes CDR1 LNHDA and CDR2 SQIVND (reference sequence). In DNA, the CDR3 is TGTGCCAGGCTGGACAGGGCCATATACAATGAGCAGTTCTTC. It codes for CARLDRAIYNEQFF. The full variable domain, with the rest looked up from reference TRBV19 and TRBJ2-1, is DGGITQSPKYLFRKEGQNVTLSCEQNLNHDAMYWYRQDPGQGLRLIYYSQIVNDFQKGDIAEGYSVSREKKESFPLTVTSAQKNPTAFYLCARLDRAIYNEQFFGPGTRLTVL.

V and J are TRBV3-1 (or the pseudogene TRBV3-2) and TRBJ2-5; 11 bases agree with TRBD1. Germline V gene lookup returns CDR1 LGHDT and CDR2 YNNKEL (reference sequence). The length of the CDR3 is 18 residues. Losses at the gene ends were 6 bases for V and 2 bases for J; bases not matched to a gene: 14. Here the CDR3 DNA reads TGTGCCAGCAGGGCGGCCCGGGACAGGGGGGCCCCTCAAGAGACCCAGTACTTC. Protein product: CASRAARDRGAPQETQYF.

The chain links TRBV3-1 (or the pseudogene TRBV3-2) to TRBJ2-3, with 12 bases fitting TRBD1. The trim removed 1 base at V and 8 bases at J, leaving 7 bases unmatched. The CDR3 is 16 residues long. Germline loops: CDR1 LGHDT, CDR2 YNNKEL (reference sequence). The CDR3 bases are TGTGCCAGCAGCCAAGCGGGACAGGGGGCAGGTGGTACGCAGTATTTT. As protein: CASSQAGQGAGGTQYF.

This chain connects TRBV5-3 to TRBJ2-7; D is possibly TRBD2 (5 bases). TRBV5-3 is reported as an ORF; its role is uncertain. Trimming removed 1 base from V and 6 bases from J, with 26 bases in between. This CDR3 has 18 residues. The CDR3 nucleotides read TGTGCCAGAAGCTTGCTCGTGAGACTATGCAGCGTAATCTGCGAGCAGTACTTC. The encoded protein is CARSLLVRLCSVICEQYF.

CDR3 nucleotides: TGTGCCTGGGGACCATCAGGATTCTCTGGAAACACCATATATTTT. The encoded protein is CAWGPSGFSGNTIYF. The rearrangement uses TRBV30 and TRBJ1-3; no clear D. This CDR3 spans 15 amino acids. CDR1 GTSNPN and CDR2 SVGIG come from the germline V gene (reference sequence). The V end lost 5 bases, the J end lost 0 bases, and 14 bases lay between the germline ends.

The V and J genes are TRBV18 and TRBJ1-1; no reliable D call. Per the germline V gene, CDR1 is KGHSH and CDR2 is LQKENI. The V end was cut by 3 bases, the J end by 1 base, with 12 bases between. CDR3 length: 15 residues. CDR3 sequence reads: CASSPLSVSNTEAFF. The CDR3 DNA sequence: TGTGCCAGCTCACCCCTGTCGGTCTCGAACACTGAAGCTTTCTTT.

This clone was observed once. The chain employs TRBV18 and TRBJ1-3; 7 nucleotides line up with TRBD1. This CDR3 is 16 amino acids long. The V gene's germline CDR1 is KGHSH and CDR2 LQKENI. The J segment lost 4 bases and the V segment lost 3 bases, leaving 9 bases of the junction unmatched. The chain's CDR3 is CASSPREGATGNTIYF. The DNA of the CDR3 is TGTGCCAGCTCACCTCGGGAGGGGGCTACAGGAAACACCATATATTTT. Full variable domain (missing parts from reference TRBV18 and TRBJ1-3): NAGVMQNPRHLVRRRGQEARLRCSPMKGHSHVYWYRQLPEEGLKFMVYLQKENIIDESGMPKERFSAEFPKEGPSILRIQQVVRGDSAAYFCASSPREGATGNTIYFGEGSWLTVV.

This clone came up once. The rearrangement links TRBV18 to TRBJ2-7; 10 nucleotides agree with TRBD1. With 6 bases clipped from V and 2 bases from J, the junction kept 10 bases outside the gene matches. Germline V gene data show CDR1 as KGHSH and CDR2 as LQKENI. The CDR3 spans 16 residues. CDR3 in DNA: TGTGCCAGCTCTAAGACCTTGGGACAGGGGACCTACGAGCAGTACTTC. Translation: CASSKTLGQGTYEQYF. The variable domain in full, with the rest retrieved from reference TRBV18 and TRBJ2-7, is NAGVMQNPRHLVRRRGQEARLRCSPMKGHSHVYWYRQLPEEGLKFMVYLQKENIIDESGMPKERFSAEFPKEGPSILRIQQVVRGDSAAYFCASSKTLGQGTYEQYFGPGTRLTVT.

The chain is built from TRBV29-1 and TRBJ2-2; the match to TRBD2 covers 12 bases. Trimming cost V 0 bases and J 6 bases; bases outside gene matches: 14. Germline V gene data show CDR1 as SQVTM and CDR2 as ANQGSEA. The CDR3 has 19 amino acids. The chain's CDR3 is CSVEDPETSGSASPGELFF. The CDR3 bases are TGCAGCGTTGAAGATCCGGAGACTAGCGGGAGTGCATCCCCCGGGGAGCTGTTTTTT.

The V and J genes are TRBV19 and TRBJ2-7; TRBD1 matches at 8 bases. V was clipped by 1 base and J by 1 base; unmatched bases: 9. From germline, CDR1 is LNHDA and CDR2 SQIVND (reference sequence). The CDR3 spans 17 residues. The CDR3 sequence: CASSIVAPGQGSYEQYF. The DNA for the CDR3 is TGTGCCAGTAGTATAGTGGCCCCAGGACAGGGATCCTACGAGCAGTACTTC.

The J gene is TRBJ2-3, the V gene TRBV15, with D possibly TRBD1 on 6 matching bases. Trimming took 1 base from V and 2 from J, leaving 10 bases between them. CDR3 size: 15 residues. The V gene's germline CDR1 is LNHNV and CDR2 YYDKDF (reference sequence). The CDR3 sequence: CATSRADRTTDTQYF. CDR3 bases: TGTGCCACCAGCAGAGCGGACAGAACCACAGATACGCAGTATTTT.

The rearrangement links TRBV7-2 to TRBJ2-7; TRBD2 might be the D (6 bases). The V end was cut by 1 base, the J end by 3 bases, with 10 bases between. This CDR3 has 14 residues. CDR1 and CDR2 from the germline V gene are SGHTA and FQGNSA. The DNA of the CDR3 is TGTGCCAGCAGCTTAGTAGGCGGGAACTACGAGCAGTACTTC. Its translation: CASSLVGGNYEQYF.

The chain links TRBV7-9 to TRBJ1-6; D call uncertain. The CDR3 is 15 residues long. V gave up 5 bases and J gave up 0 bases, with 8 bases separating them. The V gene's germline CDR1 is SEHNR and CDR2 FQNEAQ (reference sequence). In nucleotides, the CDR3 is TGTGCCAGCAGCGCCCCGGGCTCCTATAATTCACCCCTCCACTTT. Encoded protein: CASSAPGSYNSPLHF.

The J gene is TRBJ2-2, the V gene TRBV7-9, with D maybe TRBD2 (6 bases). CDR3 length: 14 amino acids. V lost 8 bases and J lost 6, with 16 bases in between. Germline V gene sequence: CDR1 SEHNR, CDR2 FQNEAQ (reference sequence). The CDR3 sequence: CASPRDWEPGELFF. CDR3 sequence (DNA): TGTGCCAGCCCCCGGGACTGGGAGCCCGGGGAGCTGTTTTTT.

Regarding this clone: This sample also contains other DNA sequences that code for the same CDR3. The chain combines TRBV5-8 with TRBJ2-5, with 7 nucleotides matching TRBD1. With V trimmed by 4 bases and J by 2 bases, 5 bases remained unmatched. The germline gives CDR1 SGHTS, CDR2 YDEGEE. This CDR3 has 14 amino acids. CDR3 residues: CASSLGQAQETQYF. CDR3 nucleotide sequence: TGTGCCAGCAGCCTCGGACAGGCGCAAGAGACCCAGTACTTC.

The V gene is TRBV10-3, the J gene TRBJ1-5, with D tentatively TRBD1 (6 bases). V was shortened by 0 bases and J by 4 bases, with 16 bases between the two germline ends. This CDR3 comprises 17 residues. Per the germline V gene, CDR1 is ENHRY and CDR2 is SYGVKD. As DNA, the CDR3 is TGTGCCATCAGTGAGTCGATTTCACCAGGGGCTAATCAGCCCCAGCATTTT. Encoded protein: CAISESISPGANQPQHF.

This clone showed up just once. The V and J genes are TRBV3-1 (or the pseudogene TRBV3-2) and TRBJ2-3; D possibly corresponds to TRBD2 (7 bases). CDR3 length equals 16 residues. Germline CDR1 reads LGHDT; CDR2 reads YNNKEL (reference sequence). Trimming took 0 bases from V and 8 from J, leaving 18 bases between them. The CDR3 protein is CASSQDSRGGPLTQYF. The CDR3 nucleotides read TGTGCCAGCAGCCAAGATTCGAGGGGGGGCCCGCTTACGCAGTATTTT.

The chain has TRBV13 and TRBJ2-1; D is unclear. The V gene lost 3 bases and the J gene lost 7 bases, with 10 bases spanning the gap. Germline CDR1 PRHDT, CDR2 FYEKMQ (reference sequence). The CDR3 is made up of 13 amino acids. As DNA, the CDR3 is TGTGCCAGCAGCTTCTCGTCTCTGAATGAGCAGTTCTTC. Protein product: CASSFSSLNEQFF.

The V call is TRBV19, the J call TRBJ1-1; D remains ambiguous. The V end was cut by 4 bases, the J end by 7 bases, with 13 bases between. There are 13 residues in the CDR3. Germline CDR1 reads LNHDA; CDR2 reads SQIVND (reference sequence). DNA for the CDR3: TGTGCCAGTAGTAGGCCCCGGGGTCTTGAAGCTTTCTTT. Encoded protein: CASSRPRGLEAFF.

This chain joins TRBV5-6 and TRBJ2-1; 8 bases are a match to TRBD2. CDR1 SGHDT and CDR2 YYEEEE come from the germline V gene. V lost 4 bases to trimming and J lost 8 bases; unmatched junction nucleotides: 11. The CDR3 has 15 amino acids. The CDR3 nucleotides are TGTGCCAGCAGCCGCCCGGGGCGGGGGGAACATGAGCAGTTCTTC. It yields the protein CASSRPGRGEHEQFF.

This chain connects TRBV4-2 to TRBJ2-1; perhaps TRBD2 as D (5 bases). Trimming shortened V by 4 bases and J by 12 bases, and 19 bases separated the two germline ends. From germline, CDR1 is LGHNA and CDR2 YNFKEQ. The CDR3 extends over 14 amino acids. This chain's CDR3 is CASSPGWSSGWQFF. As DNA, the CDR3 is TGTGCCAGCAGCCCGGGGTGGAGTTCTGGCTGGCAGTTCTTC.

The rearrangement uses TRBV6-5 and TRBJ2-7; D not certain. The CDR3 length is 12 residues. In germline, CDR1 is MNHEY, CDR2 SVGAGI. V lost 6 bases and J 4 bases, leaving 10 bases between the germline ends. Written as DNA, the CDR3 is TGTGCCAGCAGAGAGGTTCGGTACGAGCAGTACTTC. It yields the protein CASREVRYEQYF.

The chain links TRBV4-2 to TRBJ2-1; 7 bases map to TRBD2. The V gene end was trimmed by 1 base and the J gene end by 5 bases; junction bases not matched to a gene: 8. CDR1 and CDR2 from the germline V gene are LGHNA and YNFKEQ. The CDR3 runs 16 residues. The CDR3 DNA sequence: TGTGCCAGCAGCCAAGTGACGTCTAGCGGAAACAATGAGCAGTTCTTC. Its translation is CASSQVTSSGNNEQFF.

The chain joins TRBV11-2 to TRBJ2-7; a weak D match, TRBD2 (5 bases). V dropped 8 bases and J dropped 4 bases, with 12 bases sitting between them. The CDR3 contains 12 residues. Germline V CDR1 and CDR2: SGHAT, FQNNGV. CDR3 sequence reads: CASVGVAYEQYF. In DNA, the CDR3 is TGTGCCAGCGTCGGGGTTGCGTACGAGCAGTACTTC.

The V call is TRBV9, the J call TRBJ1-1; TRBD1 is a possible D gene (5 bases). Trimming took off 6 bases at V and 2 bases at J, with 14 bases between the two ends. The CDR3 is 14 residues long. Germline lookup yields CDR1 SGDLS and CDR2 YYNGEE. The CDR3: CASTPSQGNTEAFF. Here the CDR3 DNA reads TGTGCCAGCACCCCCTCGCAGGGAAACACTGAAGCTTTCTTT.

The V and J genes are TRBV6-5 and TRBJ2-5; possibly TRBD1 for D (6 bases). Between the trimmed V and J ends, which lost 6 bases and 2 bases, there was a span of 13 bases. The CDR3 has 14 residues. Germline V gene lookup returns CDR1 MNHEY and CDR2 SVGAGI. CDR3 residues: CASSGGQPQETQYF. The CDR3 DNA follows: TGTGCCAGCAGCGGCGGACAGCCTCAAGAGACCCAGTACTTC.

The chain has TRBV9 and TRBJ2-6, with 9 bases matching TRBD1. The CDR3 covers 17 residues. Germline lookup yields CDR1 SGDLS and CDR2 YYNGEE. Trimming took 6 bases from V and 1 from J; bases not matched to a gene: 8. The CDR3 here is CASKGGQGPSGANVLTF. In DNA form, the CDR3 reads TGTGCCAGCAAGGGCGGACAGGGGCCGTCTGGGGCCAACGTCCTGACTTTC.